The clone carrying this T cell receptor beta chain was seen a single time. Its antigen is still unknown. The repertoire was sequenced with immunoSEQ multiplex PCR; TCRdb's copy has only in-frame clones and lacks some. The profile shows 67,000 or so clones, 86% of them singletons. These data come from a study of OX40 agonist ivuxolimab in advanced cancers. Study summary: Males comprised around 80% of the group, whose mean age was about 62 years (range about 23 to 80).

Study results and limitations: On average, CD8+ T cells had more expanded clones than CD4+. Expanded peripheral T cells had an undetermined antigen specificity.

Trimming cost V 6 bases and J 10 bases, with 21 bases left between them. Germline V gene sequence: CDR1 MDHEN, CDR2 SYDVKM. This CDR3 is 15 amino acids long. The receptor comes from an adult with an advanced solid tumor such as melanoma, head and neck, liver or kidney cancer. The chain joins TRBV28 to TRBJ1-4, with a possible D match to TRBD1 (6 bases). The specimen was CD4+ or CD8+ T cells sorted from blood, collected in a trial of the OX40 agonist ivuxolimab. CDR3 loop: CASSLGGTSGGKLFF. DNA of the CDR3: TGTGCCAGCAGCTTAGGGGGGACTTCAGGCGGAAAACTGTTTTTT.